The 19 T cell receptor beta chains below all came from one sample that was sequenced in a study of cytomegalovirus exposure and HLA in healthy donors. The table came from immunoSEQ multiplex PCR; TCRdb's copy has only in-frame clones and leaves some out. This table holds around 230,000 clones, more than 75% found once. Sequenced sample: PBMCs. The receptors come from a woman aged 30 to 39 in good health and CMV-seropositive.

Here the CDR3 reads CASSPIQGSYNEQFF. In DNA, the CDR3 is TGTGCCAGCAGCCCCATACAGGGGTCCTACAATGAGCAGTTCTTC. This chain joins TRBV5-5 and TRBJ2-1, with 7 positions matching TRBD1. The CDR3 has 15 residues. V dropped 4 bases and J dropped 1; count of bases not matched to a gene: 5. The germline CDR1 and CDR2 sequences are SGHKS and YYEKEE (reference sequence).

V gene TRBV30 combines with J gene TRBJ2-7; 10 bases align to TRBD1. V lost 2 bases to trimming and J lost 5 bases; unmatched junction nucleotides: 9. Germline CDR1 reads GTSNPN; CDR2 reads SVGIG (reference sequence). The CDR3 has 15 amino acids. DNA of the CDR3: TGTGCCTGGAGTTTAATCGGGACAGGGGTAGACGAGCAGTACTTC. This codes for CAWSLIGTGVDEQYF.

In regard to this clone: The sample carries other DNA sequences with the same CDR3. The chain recombines TRBV30 with TRBJ2-5; D is possibly TRBD2 (5 bases). V lost 4 bases to trimming and J lost 4 bases, with 7 bases between them. CDR3 length equals 11 residues. Looked up from germline, CDR1 is GTSNPN and CDR2 is SVGIG (reference sequence). The CDR3 sequence is CAWTGGETQYF. CDR3 nucleotide sequence: TGTGCCTGGACAGGAGGAGAGACCCAGTACTTC.

This chain connects TRBV10-3 to TRBJ2-3, with TRBD2 matching over 9 bases. The ends lost 6 bases at V and 0 bases at J; junction bases unmatched: 4. Looked up from germline, CDR1 is ENHRY and CDR2 is SYGVKD. This CDR3 is 15 amino acids long. The CDR3 DNA sequence: TGTGCCATCAGCCAGACTAGCGGAAGCACAGATACGCAGTATTTT. Translation gives CAISQTSGSTDTQYF.

The count of this clone is one. The chain links TRBV5-5 to TRBJ1-1; D is unclear. The CDR3 is 14 residues long. V lost 4 bases and J 0 bases, leaving 10 bases between the germline ends. The germline V gene encodes CDR1 SGHKS and CDR2 YYEKEE (reference sequence). The CDR3 coding sequence is TGTGCCAGCAGCCCCAGTATGTTGAACACTGAAGCTTTCTTT. Translating gives CASSPSMLNTEAFF.

The chain links TRBV12-2 to TRBJ1-5. TRBV12-2 is assigned pseudogene status. The CDR3 is 14 amino acids. The chain's CDR3 is CAKIRAGSNQPQHF. DNA of the CDR3: TGTGCAAAAATACGAGCGGGTAGCAATCAGCCCCAGCATTTT.

CDR3 amino acids: CASSSPGGIETQYF. CDR3 sequence (DNA): TGTGCCAGCAGTTCCCCCGGGGGTATAGAGACCCAGTACTTC. The chain carries TRBV27 and TRBJ2-5, with D maybe TRBD2 (6 bases). V was shortened by 4 bases and J by 4 bases, with 13 bases between the two germline ends. The CDR3 is 14 residues long. Germline V gene data show CDR1 as MNHEY and CDR2 as SMNVEV (reference sequence).

This chain links TRBV4-2 with TRBJ2-1; TRBD2 might be the D (6 bases). The CDR3 totals 18 residues. The germline gives CDR1 LGHNA, CDR2 YNFKEQ. The V end was cut by 1 base, the J end by 5 bases, with 21 bases between. CDR3 region: CASSQGRSSGAQHNEQFF. Written as DNA, the CDR3 is TGTGCCAGCAGCCAAGGTCGAAGTAGCGGAGCCCAGCACAATGAGCAGTTCTTC.

A few counts support this clone. The chain has TRBV10-2 and TRBJ1-2; D is ambiguous. Germline CDR1 is WSHSY and CDR2 is SAAADI. Between the trimmed V and J ends, which lost 7 bases and 4 bases, there was a span of 7 bases. This CDR3 comprises 11 residues. The CDR3 DNA follows: TGCGCCAGCATGGGCACCTATGGCTACACCTTC. Residues: CASMGTYGYTF.

As for this clone: Different DNA sequences within this sample yield the same CDR3. The chain carries TRBV11-3 and TRBJ2-7, with D perhaps TRBD2 (5 bases). With 3 bases removed from V and 0 bases from J, the gap between germline ends came to 9 bases. The CDR3 is made up of 14 amino acids. The germline V gene has CDR1 SGHNT and CDR2 YENEEA. The CDR3 here is CASSLSGNSYEQYF. The CDR3 nucleotides are TGTGCCAGCAGCTTGTCGGGGAACTCCTACGAGCAGTACTTC.

The chain employs TRBV5-1 and TRBJ2-1; D is ambiguous. The germline gives CDR1 SGHRS, CDR2 YFSETQ. The CDR3 has 12 residues. V shed 3 bases and J shed 4 bases, with 5 bases lying between them. The CDR3 here is CASSSEYNEQFF. DNA for the CDR3: TGCGCCAGCAGCTCCGAGTACAATGAGCAGTTCTTC.

The chain couples TRBV7-3 to TRBJ1-1; TRBD1 agrees at 9 bases. After removal of 1 base from V and 7 bases from J, the junction contained 7 bases not matched to a gene. Germline CDR1 SGHTA, CDR2 FQGTGA. This CDR3 is 15 amino acids long. CDR3 in amino acids: CASSLIPGQGIEAFF. CDR3 nucleotides: TGTGCCAGCAGCTTAATCCCGGGACAGGGCATTGAAGCTTTCTTT.

This clone showed up just a few times. Other DNA sequences in the sample encode the same CDR3. CDR3 amino acids: CASSSQGNTEAFF. The CDR3 nucleotides are TGCGCCAGCAGCTCCCAGGGGAACACTGAAGCTTTCTTT. This chain connects TRBV5-1 to TRBJ1-1; TRBD1 is a possible D gene (5 bases). CDR3 length: 13 amino acids. Between the trimmed V and J ends, which lost 3 bases and 1 base, there was a span of 7 bases. The germline CDR1 and CDR2 sequences are SGHRS and YFSETQ.

The CDR3 DNA sequence: TGCAGCGTTGATCATCCAGGGATGACCACTGAAGCTTTCTTT. Encoded protein: CSVDHPGMTTEAFF. The V and J genes are TRBV29-1 and TRBJ1-1; tentatively, D is TRBD1 (5 bases). The germline CDR1 and CDR2 sequences are SQVTM and ANQGSEA. V lost 3 bases and J 4 bases, leaving 15 bases between the germline ends. The CDR3 contains 14 residues.

The rearrangement uses TRBV9 and TRBJ2-3, with 12 nucleotides matching TRBD1. Germline values: CDR1 SGDLS, CDR2 YYNGEE. Trimming at V came to 5 bases and at J to 5 bases, leaving 9 bases not matched to a gene. This CDR3 region has 16 residues. The CDR3 spells CASSTGGQGARDTQYF. For the CDR3, the DNA is TGTGCCAGCAGTACCGGGGGACAGGGGGCGCGAGATACGCAGTATTTT.

The chain couples TRBV5-1 to TRBJ1-4; D gene ambiguous. The CDR3 runs to 16 residues. With 4 bases removed from V and 0 bases from J, the gap between germline ends came to 13 bases. CDR1 and CDR2 (germline): SGHRS, YFSETQ. The CDR3 region has the DNA TGCGCCAGCAGCAGCATCGGTATTGCAACTAATGAAAAACTGTTTTTT. Translating gives CASSSIGIATNEKLFF. Full variable domain (missing parts from reference TRBV5-1 and TRBJ1-4): KAGVTQTPRYLIKTRGQQVTLSCSPISGHRSVSWYQQTPGQGLQFLFEYFSETQRNKGNFPGRFSGRQFSNSRSEMNVSTLELGDSALYLCASSSIGIATNEKLFFGSGTQLSVL.

The chain is built from TRBV5-8 and TRBJ2-7, with D unclear. The CDR3 consists of 15 residues. Germline assignment: CDR1 SGHTS and CDR2 YDEGEE. Deletions cut 2 bases from V and 0 bases from J, with 12 bases between. The CDR3 DNA sequence: TGTGCCAGCAGCTTTTCTGTGGGCAGCTCCTACGAGCAGTACTTC. This codes for CASSFSVGSSYEQYF.

The V gene is TRBV19, the J gene TRBJ2-7; tentative D call: TRBD2 (6 bases). This CDR3 spans 15 amino acids. The germline V gene encodes CDR1 LNHDA and CDR2 SQIVND (reference sequence). The ends were cut back, 3 bases at V and 2 bases at J, with 14 bases in the middle. The CDR3 sequence: CASSIIAANPYEQYF. Written as DNA, the CDR3 is TGTGCCAGTAGTATTATAGCGGCCAATCCCTACGAGCAGTACTTC. Variable domain in full (rest from reference TRBV19 and TRBJ2-7): DGGITQSPKYLFRKEGQNVTLSCEQNLNHDAMYWYRQDPGQGLRLIYYSQIVNDFQKGDIAEGYSVSREKKESFPLTVTSAQKNPTAFYLCASSIIAANPYEQYFGPGTRLTVT.

V gene TRBV7-9 combines with J gene TRBJ1-1; D is possibly TRBD1 (5 bases). Per the germline V gene, CDR1 is SEHNR and CDR2 is FQNEAQ (reference sequence). This CDR3 region has 14 residues. Trimming pared 3 bases from V and 4 bases from J, leaving 12 bases between. The CDR3 DNA reads as TGTGCCAGCAGCTTCAGTTATGGGGCCACTGAAGCTTTCTTT. This gives the protein CASSFSYGATEAFF.